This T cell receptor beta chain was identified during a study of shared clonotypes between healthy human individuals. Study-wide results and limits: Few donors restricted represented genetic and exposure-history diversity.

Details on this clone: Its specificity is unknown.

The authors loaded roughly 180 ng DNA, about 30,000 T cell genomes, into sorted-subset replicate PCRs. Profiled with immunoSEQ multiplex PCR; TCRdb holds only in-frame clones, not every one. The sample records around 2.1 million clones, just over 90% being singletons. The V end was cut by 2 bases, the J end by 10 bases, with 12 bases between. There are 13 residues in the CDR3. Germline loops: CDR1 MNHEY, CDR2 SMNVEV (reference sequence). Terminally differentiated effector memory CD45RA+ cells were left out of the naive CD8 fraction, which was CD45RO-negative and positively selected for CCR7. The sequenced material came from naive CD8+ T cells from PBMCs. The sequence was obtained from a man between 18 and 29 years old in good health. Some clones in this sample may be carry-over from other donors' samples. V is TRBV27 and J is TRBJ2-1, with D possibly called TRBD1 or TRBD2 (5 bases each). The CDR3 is CASSLAGTDEQFF. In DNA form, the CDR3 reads TGTGCCAGCAGTTTAGCCGGGACGGACGAGCAGTTCTTC.